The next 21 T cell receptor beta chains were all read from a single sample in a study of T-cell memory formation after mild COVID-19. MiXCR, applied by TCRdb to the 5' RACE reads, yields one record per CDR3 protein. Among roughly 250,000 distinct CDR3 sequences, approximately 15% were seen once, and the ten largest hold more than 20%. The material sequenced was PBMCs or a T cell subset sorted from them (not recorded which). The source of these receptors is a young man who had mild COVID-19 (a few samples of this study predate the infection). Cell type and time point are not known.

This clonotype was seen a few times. The chain's CDR3 is CASSLRSITDTQYF. The CDR3 DNA follows: TGTGCCAGCAGCCTTCGGAGTATCACAGATACGCAGTATTTT. The genes are TRBV9 and TRBJ2-3; D call uncertain. CDR1 and CDR2 (germline): SGDLS, YYNGEE. The germline V and J ends were trimmed by 4 bases and 2 bases, with 11 bases remaining between them. The length of the CDR3 is 14 residues.

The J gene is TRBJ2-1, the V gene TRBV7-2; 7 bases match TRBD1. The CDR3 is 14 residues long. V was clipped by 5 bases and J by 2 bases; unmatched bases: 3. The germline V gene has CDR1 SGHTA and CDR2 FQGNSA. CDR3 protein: CASSTGVAYNEQFF. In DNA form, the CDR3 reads TGTGCCAGCAGCACAGGGGTCGCCTACAATGAGCAGTTCTTC.

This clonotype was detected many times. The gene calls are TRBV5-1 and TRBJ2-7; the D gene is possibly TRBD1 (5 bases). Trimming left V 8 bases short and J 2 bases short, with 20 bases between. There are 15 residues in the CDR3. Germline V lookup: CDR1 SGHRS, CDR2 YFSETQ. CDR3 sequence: CASGAYDGVAYEQYF. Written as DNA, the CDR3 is TGCGCCAGTGGGGCCTACGACGGCGTTGCCTACGAGCAGTACTTC. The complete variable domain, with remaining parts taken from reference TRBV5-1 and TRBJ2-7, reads KAGVTQTPRYLIKTRGQQVTLSCSPISGHRSVSWYQQTPGQGLQFLFEYFSETQRNKGNFPGRFSGRQFSNSRSEMNVSTLELGDSALYLCASGAYDGVAYEQYFGPGTRLTVT.

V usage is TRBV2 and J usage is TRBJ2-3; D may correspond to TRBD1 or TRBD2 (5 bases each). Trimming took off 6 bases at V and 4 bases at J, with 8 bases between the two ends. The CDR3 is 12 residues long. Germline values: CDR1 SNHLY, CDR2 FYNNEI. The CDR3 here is CASRGVADTQYF. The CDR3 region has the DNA TGTGCCAGCAGGGGGGTTGCAGATACGCAGTATTTT.

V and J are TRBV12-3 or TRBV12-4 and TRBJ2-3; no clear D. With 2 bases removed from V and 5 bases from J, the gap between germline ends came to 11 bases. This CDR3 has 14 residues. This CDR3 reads CASSLTEVKDTQYF. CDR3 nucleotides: TGTGCCAGCAGTTTAACAGAGGTTAAAGATACGCAGTATTTT.

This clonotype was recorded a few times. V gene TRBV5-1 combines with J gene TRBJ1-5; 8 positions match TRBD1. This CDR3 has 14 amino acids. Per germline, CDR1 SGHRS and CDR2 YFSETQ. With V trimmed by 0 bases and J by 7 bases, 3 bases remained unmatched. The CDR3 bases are TGCGCCAGCAGCTTGGGACAGGGGAGCCAGCCCCAGCATTTT. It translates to CASSLGQGSQPQHF.

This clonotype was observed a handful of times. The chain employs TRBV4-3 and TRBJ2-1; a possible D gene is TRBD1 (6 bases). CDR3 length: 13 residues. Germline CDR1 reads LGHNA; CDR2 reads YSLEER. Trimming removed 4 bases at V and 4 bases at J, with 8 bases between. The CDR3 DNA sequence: TGCGCCAGCAGCCGGACAGTTTACAATGAGCAGTTCTTC. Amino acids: CASSRTVYNEQFF.

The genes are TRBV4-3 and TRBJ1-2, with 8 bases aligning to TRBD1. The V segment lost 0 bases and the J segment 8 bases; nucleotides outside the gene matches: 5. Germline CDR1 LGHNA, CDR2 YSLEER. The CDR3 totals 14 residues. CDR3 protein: CASSQDRDRRGYTF. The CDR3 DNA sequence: TGCGCCAGCAGCCAAGACAGGGACAGGAGGGGCTACACCTTC.

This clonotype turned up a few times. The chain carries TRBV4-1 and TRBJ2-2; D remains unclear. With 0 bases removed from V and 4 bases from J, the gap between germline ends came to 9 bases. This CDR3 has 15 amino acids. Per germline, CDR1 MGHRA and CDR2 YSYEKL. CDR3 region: CASSQEGGFTGELFF. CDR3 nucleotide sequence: TGCGCCAGCAGCCAAGAGGGCGGATTCACCGGGGAGCTGTTTTTT.

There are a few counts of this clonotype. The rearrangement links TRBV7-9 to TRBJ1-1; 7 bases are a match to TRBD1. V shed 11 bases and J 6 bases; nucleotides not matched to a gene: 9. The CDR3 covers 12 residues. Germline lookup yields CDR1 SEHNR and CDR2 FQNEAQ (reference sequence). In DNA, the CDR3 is TGTGCCTCGAGGGGGCTGGTCTCTGAAGCTTTCTTT. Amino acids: CASRGLVSEAFF.

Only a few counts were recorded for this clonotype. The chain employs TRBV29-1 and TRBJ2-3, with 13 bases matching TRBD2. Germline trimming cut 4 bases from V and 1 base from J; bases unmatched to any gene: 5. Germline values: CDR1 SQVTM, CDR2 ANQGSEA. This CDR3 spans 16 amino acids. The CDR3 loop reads CSVATSGGAGTDTQYF. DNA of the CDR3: TGCAGCGTTGCTACTAGCGGGGGGGCCGGCACAGATACGCAGTATTTT.

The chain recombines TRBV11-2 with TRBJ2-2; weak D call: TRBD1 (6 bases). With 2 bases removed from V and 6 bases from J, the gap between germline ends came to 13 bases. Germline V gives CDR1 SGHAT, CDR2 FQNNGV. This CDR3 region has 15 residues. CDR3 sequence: CASSLKSQGPGELFF. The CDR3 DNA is TGTGCCAGCAGCTTAAAGTCCCAGGGGCCCGGGGAGCTGTTTTTT. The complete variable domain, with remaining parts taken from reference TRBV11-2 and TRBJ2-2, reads EAGVAQSPRYKIIEKRQSVAFWCNPISGHATLYWYQQILGQGPKLLIQFQNNGVVDDSQLPKDRFSAERLKGVDSTLKIQPAKLEDSAVYLCASSLKSQGPGELFFGEGSRLTVL.

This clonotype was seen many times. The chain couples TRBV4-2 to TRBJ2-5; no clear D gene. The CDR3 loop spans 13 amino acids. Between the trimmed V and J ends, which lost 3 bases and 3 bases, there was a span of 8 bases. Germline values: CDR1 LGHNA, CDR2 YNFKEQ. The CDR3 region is CASSHTIEETQYF. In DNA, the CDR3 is TGTGCCAGCAGCCATACTATAGAAGAGACCCAGTACTTC.

CDR3 sequence reads: CATRPSGVGYTF. The CDR3 DNA sequence: TGTGCCACCCGACCTTCCGGGGTCGGCTACACCTTC. V is TRBV12-3 or TRBV12-4 and J is TRBJ1-2; D not certain. The V gene lost 10 bases and the J gene lost 8 bases, with 17 bases spanning the gap. This CDR3 has 12 amino acids.

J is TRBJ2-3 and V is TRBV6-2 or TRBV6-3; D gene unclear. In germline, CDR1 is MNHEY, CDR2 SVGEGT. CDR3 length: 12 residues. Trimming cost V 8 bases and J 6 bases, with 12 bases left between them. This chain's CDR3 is CASDTGYDTQYF. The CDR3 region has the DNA TGTGCCAGCGATACGGGCTATGATACGCAGTATTTT.

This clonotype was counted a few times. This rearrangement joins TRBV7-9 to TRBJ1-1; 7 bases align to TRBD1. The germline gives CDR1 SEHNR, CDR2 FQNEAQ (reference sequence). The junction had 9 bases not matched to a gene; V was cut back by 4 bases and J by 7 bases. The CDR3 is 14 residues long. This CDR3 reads CASSSSQGSGEAFF. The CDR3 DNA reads TGTGCCAGCAGCTCCTCACAGGGGTCCGGTGAAGCTTTCTTT.

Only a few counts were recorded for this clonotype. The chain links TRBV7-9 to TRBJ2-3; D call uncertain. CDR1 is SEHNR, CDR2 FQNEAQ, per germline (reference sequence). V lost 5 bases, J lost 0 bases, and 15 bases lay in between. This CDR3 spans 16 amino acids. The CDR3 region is CASSLWTDNSTDTQYF. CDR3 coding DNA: TGTGCCAGCAGCCTTTGGACCGACAATAGCACAGATACGCAGTATTTT.

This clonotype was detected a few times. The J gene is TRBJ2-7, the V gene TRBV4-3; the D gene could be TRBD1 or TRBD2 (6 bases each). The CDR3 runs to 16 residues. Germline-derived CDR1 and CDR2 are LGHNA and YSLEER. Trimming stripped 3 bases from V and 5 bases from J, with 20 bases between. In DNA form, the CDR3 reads TGCGCCAGCAGCCAGGTCCCGGCCGGGGGCAGGAACGAGCAGTACTTC. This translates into CASSQVPAGGRNEQYF.

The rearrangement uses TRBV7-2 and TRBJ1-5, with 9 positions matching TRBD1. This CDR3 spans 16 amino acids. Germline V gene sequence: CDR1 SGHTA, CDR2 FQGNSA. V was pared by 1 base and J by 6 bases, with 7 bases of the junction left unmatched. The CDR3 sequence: CASSLETGGTPQPQHF. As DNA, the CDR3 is TGTGCCAGCAGCTTAGAGACAGGGGGGACTCCTCAGCCCCAGCATTTT.

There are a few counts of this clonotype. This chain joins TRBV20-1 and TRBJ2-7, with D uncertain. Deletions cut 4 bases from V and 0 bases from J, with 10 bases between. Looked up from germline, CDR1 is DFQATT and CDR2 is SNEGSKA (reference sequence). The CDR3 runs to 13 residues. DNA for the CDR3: TGCAGTGCTACCGGACGGAGCTCCTACGAGCAGTACTTC. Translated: CSATGRSSYEQYF.

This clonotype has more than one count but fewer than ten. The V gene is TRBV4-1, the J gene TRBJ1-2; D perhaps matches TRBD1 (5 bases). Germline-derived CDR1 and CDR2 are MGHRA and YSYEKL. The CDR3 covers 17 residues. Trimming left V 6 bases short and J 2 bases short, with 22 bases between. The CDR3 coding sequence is TGCGCCAGCAGACTCCACCAATCCGGGACCGACAACTATGGCTACACCTTC. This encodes CASRLHQSGTDNYGYTF.